This paragraph covers one T cell receptor beta chain sequence. Germline V gene sequence: CDR1 MNHEY, CDR2 SMNVEV (reference sequence). V gave up 7 bases and J gave up 11 bases; unmatched junction bases: 14. The CDR3 covers 15 residues. The data belong to a study of blood T cells in healthy people across ages. Through a sample-barcoded 5' primer and a J-beta primer mix, a second PCR was run for about 7 to 12 cycles. From the 5' RACE reads, TCRdb called clonotypes with MiXCR, one entry per CDR3 protein. The sample yields about 400,000 distinct CDR3 sequences, 50% to 60% seen once. The receptor was derived from a man aged 60 to 75 in good health. Sequencing was done on a sample of blood. The rearrangement uses TRBV27 and TRBJ2-5, with 12 bases that match TRBD1. The CDR3 sequence: CASNPSGTGGYEQYF. Written as DNA, the CDR3 is TGTGCCAGCAATCCCTCAGGGACAGGGGGCTATGAGCAGTACTTC.